This T cell receptor beta chain comes out of a study of breast tumors, draining lymph nodes, adjacent tissues. Notes on this clonotype: Its antigen remains unidentified.

The ends were cut back, 3 bases at V and 9 bases at J, with 23 bases in the middle. This CDR3 is 16 amino acids long. CDR1 SGHVS and CDR2 FQNEAQ come from the germline V gene. Study-wide results and limits: Most tumor T cells seemingly derive from lymph node, then expand in tumor.

TCRdb used MiXCR to reprocess the multiplex PCR reads, holding one entry per CDR3 protein. There are under 75,000 distinct CDR3 sequences in the sample; approximately 57% occur only once, and approximately 19% lies in the top ten. The chain couples TRBV7-8 to TRBJ2-5, with D tentatively TRBD2 (7 bases). The sample taken for sequencing was breast tumor tissue. The clonotype originates from a female donor with breast cancer. Some clones in this sample may be carry-over from other donors' samples. The CDR3 sequence is CASSFGGARGNQPQYF. The DNA for the CDR3 is TGTGCCAGCAGCTTTGGGGGGGCTAGAGGCAATCAGCCCCAGTACTTC.